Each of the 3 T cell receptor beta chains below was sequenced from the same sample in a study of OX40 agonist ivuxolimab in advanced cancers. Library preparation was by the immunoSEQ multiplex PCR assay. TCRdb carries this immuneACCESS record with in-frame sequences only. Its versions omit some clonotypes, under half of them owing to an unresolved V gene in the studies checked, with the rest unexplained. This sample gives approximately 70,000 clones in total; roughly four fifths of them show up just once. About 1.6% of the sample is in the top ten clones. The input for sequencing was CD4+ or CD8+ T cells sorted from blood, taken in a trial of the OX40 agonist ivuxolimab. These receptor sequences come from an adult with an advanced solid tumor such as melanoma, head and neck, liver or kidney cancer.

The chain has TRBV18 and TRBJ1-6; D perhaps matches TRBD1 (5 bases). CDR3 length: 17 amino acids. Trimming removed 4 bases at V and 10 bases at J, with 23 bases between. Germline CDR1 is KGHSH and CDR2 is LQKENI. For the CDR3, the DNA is TGTGCCAGCTCACTGGGGGTCAGCAGGGCAGTAGGATCACCCCTCCACTTT. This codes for CASSLGVSRAVGSPLHF.

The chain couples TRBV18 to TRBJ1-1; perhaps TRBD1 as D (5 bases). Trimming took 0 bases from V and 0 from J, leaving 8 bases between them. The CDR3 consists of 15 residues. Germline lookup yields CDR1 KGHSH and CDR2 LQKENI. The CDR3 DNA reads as TGTGCCAGCTCACCACCGGGGGACCTGAACACTGAAGCTTTCTTT. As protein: CASSPPGDLNTEAFF. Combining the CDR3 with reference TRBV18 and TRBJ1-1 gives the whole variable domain NAGVMQNPRHLVRRRGQEARLRCSPMKGHSHVYWYRQLPEEGLKFMVYLQKENIIDESGMPKERFSAEFPKEGPSILRIQQVVRGDSAAYFCASSPPGDLNTEAFFGQGTRLTVV.

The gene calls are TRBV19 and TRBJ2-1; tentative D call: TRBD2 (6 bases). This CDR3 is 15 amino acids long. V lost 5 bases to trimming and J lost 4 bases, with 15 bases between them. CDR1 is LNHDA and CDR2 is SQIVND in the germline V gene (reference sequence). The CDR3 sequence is CASSSLADQYNEQFF. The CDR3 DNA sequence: TGTGCCAGTAGTTCCTTAGCGGATCAGTACAATGAGCAGTTCTTC.